This T cell receptor (beta chain) was captured by sequencing in a study of CD8 T cells in Susac syndrome (dated by TCRdb to 2018 to 2020). Regarding the complete study: The study used repertoire sequencing to test whether antigen drove CD8+ T cell activation and differentiation in Susac syndrome.

RNA was extracted using the RNeasy kit, and roughly 0.5 to 1 microgram was reverse transcribed with random hexamers. The immunoSEQ multiplex PCR assay, which covers 54 Vbeta and 13 Jbeta segments, was used to amplify TCR beta CDR3 regions. PCR amplification bias was corrected using a synthetic template baseline for primer optimization and computational correction. The authors' pipeline ran thus. Reads were annotated to V, D and J genes per IMGT and analyzed with immunoSEQ Analyzer, keeping only productive sequences. To calculate clonality, Shannon entropy was normalized by log2 of the number of productive unique sequences and then subtracted from one. For each patient and control, public and private clones were evaluated among the 100 most prevalent clones. A clone was defined as Susac-specific if it was absent from the healthy and MS cohorts, from 1052 published viral clones and from other ImmuneACCESS disease sequences. TCRdb reanalyzed the raw reads on its own, using fastp at Q25 for trimming and MiXCR for clone calling, and kept in-frame beta chains. Each record represents a unique CDR3 protein, reported with the most common genes and DNA among its rows. The V and J calls were determined by TCRdb, not by the authors. A total of some 190,000 distinct CDR3 sequences appear in this sample, approximately 94% of them only once. The ten largest make up around 0.11% of the sample.

High-throughput TCR beta sequencing profiled peripheral blood CD8+ and CD4+ T cells from healthy donors, Susac syndrome patients and multiple sclerosis patients. The healthy donors served as controls matched for age and sex. Bulk CD8+ and CD4+ T cells were purified magnetically by negative isolation, whereas CD8+ TEMRA cells were enriched by FACS. Blood was drawn into EDTA tubes, processed within 24 hours, and PBMCs were isolated by density gradient centrifugation. PBMCs destined for TCR sequencing were cryopreserved in liquid nitrogen and later thawed in a 37 °C water bath. Purity of sorted or isolated CD4+, CD8+ and CD8+ TEMRA cells was at least 90%. The CDR3 spans 14 residues, from the cysteine through the phenylalanine. Here the CDR3 DNA is all that survives: 42 bases in frame from base 1. V and J lose 1 base and 1 base, and a span of 5 bases separates them. The germline V gene specifies KGHDR as CDR1 and SFDVKD as CDR2.

Regarding this clonotype: Its antigen remains undetermined. Base qualities are not provided; no much larger clone lies one nucleotide away.

Study-level results and caveats: The TCR sequencing and HLA analysis was acknowledged to have included a relatively small number of individuals.

The receptor's source is a human donor in good health. The chain couples TRBV24-1 to TRBJ2-3, with the D gene too uncertain to name. The sequencing input was CD4+ T cells from PBMCs. In nucleotide form, the sequence is TGTGCCACCAGTGATTTAGGTCGCACAGATACGCAGTATTTT. This is translated as CATSDLGRTDTQYF.